Included here is one TCR beta chain sequence, with context. The sample comes from a study of OX40 agonist ivuxolimab in advanced cancers. Assay used: immunoSEQ multiplex PCR; TCRdb lists only in-frame clones, some missing. The sample has some 87,000 clones; 94% are singletons. Per germline, CDR1 MNHNY and CDR2 SVGAGI (reference sequence). The V and J ends lost 7 bases and 7 bases, in that order; junction bases with no gene match: 16. The CDR3 is 15 amino acids. The starting material was CD4+ or CD8+ T cells sorted from blood, obtained in a trial of the OX40 agonist ivuxolimab. The chain employs TRBV6-6 and TRBJ2-7, with 7 bases identical to TRBD1. This clonotype originated in an adult with an advanced solid tumor such as melanoma, head and neck, liver or kidney cancer. In nucleotides, the CDR3 is TGTGCCAGCATCGCCGGACAGGTTCCCCTCGGGGAGCAGTACTTC. Its protein is CASIAGQVPLGEQYF.